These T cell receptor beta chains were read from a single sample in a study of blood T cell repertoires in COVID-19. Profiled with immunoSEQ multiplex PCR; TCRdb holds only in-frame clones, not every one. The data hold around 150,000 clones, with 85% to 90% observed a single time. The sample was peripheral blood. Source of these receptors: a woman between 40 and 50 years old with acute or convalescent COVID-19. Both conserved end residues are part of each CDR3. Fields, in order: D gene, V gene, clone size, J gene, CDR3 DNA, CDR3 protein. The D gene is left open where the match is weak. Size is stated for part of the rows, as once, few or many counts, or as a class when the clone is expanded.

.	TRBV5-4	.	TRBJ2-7	TGTGCCAGCAGCTTCGGAGGCCTCACCTCCTACGAGCAGTACTTC	CASSFGGLTSYEQYF
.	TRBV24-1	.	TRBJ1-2	TGTGCCACCAGTGACGCGACAGGCGGGAACTATGGCTACACCTTC	CATSDATGGNYGYTF
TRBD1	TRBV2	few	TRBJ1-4	TGTGCCAGCAATACCGGGACAGGGAGCGGAAAACTGTTTTTT	CASNTGTGSGKLFF
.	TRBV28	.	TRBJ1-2	TGTGCCAGCAGTTTGAGACAGTTGAGGGGCTACACCTTC	CASSLRQLRGYTF
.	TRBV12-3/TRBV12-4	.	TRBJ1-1	TGTGCCAGCAGTCGCTACAGCAACACTGAAGCTTTCTTT	CASSRYSNTEAFF
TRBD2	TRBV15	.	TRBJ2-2	TGTGCCACCAGCAGCGGGACTAGCTTGACCGGGGAGCTGTTTTTT	CATSSGTSLTGELFF
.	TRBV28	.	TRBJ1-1	TGTGCCAGCAGTCCTGGGGGGAAGTTGAACACTGAAGCTTTCTTT	CASSPGGKLNTEAFF
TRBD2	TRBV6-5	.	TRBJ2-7	TGTGCCAGCAGTCAGCGGGGTCCCTCTTACGAGCAGTACTTC	CASSQRGPSYEQYF
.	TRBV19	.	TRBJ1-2	TGTGCCAGTAGTATATTGCCGGGATCTCTCTATGGCTACACCTTC	CASSILPGSLYGYTF
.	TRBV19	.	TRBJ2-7	TGTGCCAGTAGTATGCCAGGCGACCCTCGCGAGCAGTACTTC	CASSMPGDPREQYF
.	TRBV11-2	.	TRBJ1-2	TGTGCCAGCAGCTTAGTACAGGGCAACGGCTACACCTTC	CASSLVQGNGYTF
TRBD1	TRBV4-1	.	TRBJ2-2	TGCGCCAGCAGCCAGGGCGCGACAGGGACGAACACCGGGGAGCTGTTTTTT	CASSQGATGTNTGELFF
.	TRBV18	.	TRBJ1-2	TGTGCCAGCTCACCTCAGGGGCTGACCCAGGGCTACACCTTC	CASSPQGLTQGYTF
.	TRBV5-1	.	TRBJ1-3	TGCGCCAGCAGCTTCCCGGGTGAGGACACCATATATTTT	CASSFPGEDTIYF
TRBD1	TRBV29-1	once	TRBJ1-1	TGCAGCGTGACCCGGACAGGCGACACTGAAGCTTTCTTT	CSVTRTGDTEAFF
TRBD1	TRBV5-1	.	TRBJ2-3	TGCGCCAGCACCCCGTCGAGGGACAGGGAGTATACGCAGTATTTT	CASTPSRDREYTQYF
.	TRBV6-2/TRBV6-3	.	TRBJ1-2	TGTGCCAGCAGTTATGCAGGGGACTATGGCTACACCTTC	CASSYAGDYGYTF
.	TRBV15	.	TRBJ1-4	TGTGCCACCAGCAGAACTTTGTCAACTAATGAAAAACTGTTTTTT	CATSRTLSTNEKLFF
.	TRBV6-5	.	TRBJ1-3	TGTGCCAGCAGTTACCGGAGTTCTGGAAACACCATATATTTT	CASSYRSSGNTIYF
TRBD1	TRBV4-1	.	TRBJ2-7	TGCGCCAGCAGCCAAGCGGGGACAGGGGCCCCTAACGAGCAGTACTTC	CASSQAGTGAPNEQYF
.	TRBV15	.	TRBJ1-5	TGTGCCACCAGCAGAGAGGCTCAGCCCCAGCATTTT	CATSREAQPQHF
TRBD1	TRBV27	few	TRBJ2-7	TGTGCCAGCAGTACCCTACAGGGGCCGTCCTACGAGCAGTACTTC	CASSTLQGPSYEQYF
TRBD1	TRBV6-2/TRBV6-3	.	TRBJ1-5	TGTGCCAGCAGTTACGCAGGGGGAGTCGGTCAAGGCCAGCCCCAGCATTTT	CASSYAGGVGQGQPQHF
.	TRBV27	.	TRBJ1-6	TGTGCCAGCAGTTTACTTGGGCCCAATTTAACCCTCCACTTT	CASSLLGPNLTLHF
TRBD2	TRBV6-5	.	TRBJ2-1	TGTGCCAGCACTGGGGGAGGGAATGAGCAGTTCTTC	CASTGGGNEQFF
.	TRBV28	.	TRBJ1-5	TGTGCCAGCAGTTCCCTCCGGGGGGCGGGTCAGCCCCAGCATTTT	CASSSLRGAGQPQHF
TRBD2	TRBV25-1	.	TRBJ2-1	TGTGCCAGCAGTGAGCGGGAGGGATACAATGAGCAGTTCTTC	CASSEREGYNEQFF
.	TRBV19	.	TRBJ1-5	TGTGCCAGTAGTTCACCAATTAGCTATCAGCCCCAGCATTTT	CASSSPISYQPQHF